This TCR beta chain originates from a study of T cell responses to AZD1222 COVID-19 vaccine. Using immunoSEQ multiplex PCR, the repertoire was profiled, and TCRdb retains in-frame clones only, with some absent. The data contain around 190,000 clones, almost 90% of them singletons. Study conclusions and caveats: White British people made up most donors, females outnumbered males, and clonal diversity was possibly underestimated. Just 5 or 6 AZD1222 recipients tested seropositive at baseline. Spike-specific TCR breadth and depth went up after people got two AZD1222 doses.

Second-dose intervals near 4 or 12 weeks were combined. Concerning this clone: The antigen is not known.

The V gene's germline CDR1 is LGHNA and CDR2 YSLEER. The CDR3 is 15 residues long. The sample was peripheral blood, taken 28 days after the second AZD1222 dose. The receptor's source is an adult who received the AZD1222 COVID-19 vaccine. The rearrangement joins TRBV4-3 to TRBJ2-5, with 13 positions matching TRBD2. For the CDR3, the DNA is TGCGCAGATGCTCGGACTAGCGGGGGTGGGGAGACCCAGTACTTC. This encodes CADARTSGGGETQYF.